A single sample is the source of the 27 T cell receptor beta chains below, sequenced in a study of spatial heterogeneity in lung cancer. TCRdb used MiXCR to reprocess the 5' RACE reads, holding one entry per CDR3 protein. The sample yields about 11,000 distinct CDR3 sequences, 3% to 4.5% seen once. The time point was: sample taken at primary tumor resection. Unsorted whole RNA of tumor, nontumor lung or frozen PBMC was sequenced. The specimen was normal lung tissue next to the tumor, collected at surgery. The receptors come from a male donor with early-stage non-small cell lung cancer.

Only a few counts were recorded for this clonotype. As an off-target read in a library built for alpha chains, this beta chain has a frequency of little significance. The chain employs TRBV18 and TRBJ1-4; D gene unclear. Germline CDR1 and CDR2: KGHSH and LQKENI. Trimming took 2 bases from V and 7 from J, leaving 11 bases between them. The CDR3 has 14 residues. This chain's CDR3 is CASSPSSFFEKLFF. The CDR3 nucleotides read TGTGCCAGCTCACCATCAAGCTTCTTTGAAAAACTGTTTTTT.

This clonotype was recorded at least ten times. This beta chain is an off-target read within a library intended for alpha chains, so its frequency means little. The chain links TRBV28 to TRBJ2-3, with 7 bases fitting TRBD1. Germline CDR1 reads MDHEN; CDR2 reads SYDVKM. This CDR3 region has 16 residues. Germline trimming cut 6 bases from V and 2 bases from J; bases unmatched to any gene: 11. CDR3 in amino acids: CASSPPDRAITDTQYF. As DNA, the CDR3 is TGTGCCAGCAGCCCACCTGACAGGGCAATCACAGATACGCAGTATTTT.

This clonotype was recorded many times. This beta chain is off target for a library built for alpha chains, so its abundance means little. The chain carries TRBV3-1 and TRBJ2-7; D is uncertain. The CDR3 is 12 residues long. The germline V gene encodes CDR1 LGHDT and CDR2 YNNKEL (reference sequence). Between the trimmed V and J ends, which lost 3 bases and 5 bases, there was a span of 8 bases. The CDR3 is CASSHLGNEQYF. CDR3 nucleotide sequence: TGTGCCAGCAGCCATCTCGGTAACGAGCAGTACTTC.

There are many counts of this clonotype. One end of the junction is discordant with germline, which a read error may explain. Because this beta chain is a stray read in a library intended to capture alpha chains, its abundance should not be given much weight. V gene TRBV12-3 or TRBV12-4 combines with J gene TRBJ1-3; perhaps TRBD1 as D (5 bases). The CDR3 runs 14 residues. The CDR3 bases are TGTGCCAGCACTTTAGTGCGACAGGGAAACACCATATATTTT. It codes for CASTLVRQGNTIYF.

The sample holds many counts of this clonotype. Since it is a stray read in a library aimed at alpha chains, this beta chain has a size that is not meaningful. The chain has TRBV28 and TRBJ1-1; no definite D call. The CDR3 runs to 14 residues. The V end was cut by 3 bases, the J end by 0 bases, with 8 bases between. Per germline, CDR1 MDHEN and CDR2 SYDVKM. The CDR3 loop reads CASSLRRMNTEAFF. The DNA for the CDR3 is TGTGCCAGCAGTTTGCGGCGTATGAACACTGAAGCTTTCTTT.

This clonotype was seen at least ten times. Little can be read into the size of this beta chain, an off-target read in a library designed for alpha chains. The chain uses TRBV28 and TRBJ2-3; weak D call: TRBD1 (5 bases). CDR1 is MDHEN and CDR2 is SYDVKM in the germline V gene. V was shortened by 3 bases and J by 0 bases, with 10 bases between the two germline ends. This CDR3 spans 15 amino acids. This CDR3 reads CASSLDKLSTDTQYF. The CDR3 region has the DNA TGTGCCAGCAGTTTGGACAAGCTTAGCACAGATACGCAGTATTTT.

This clonotype has ten or more counts. Within a library made for alpha chains, this beta chain is off target, and its count is uninformative. The V call is TRBV20-1, the J call TRBJ1-6; perhaps TRBD1 as D (5 bases). This CDR3 comprises 15 residues. The germline V and J ends were trimmed by 3 bases and 5 bases, with 14 bases remaining between them. Germline CDR1 is DFQATT and CDR2 is SNEGSKA (reference sequence). In nucleotides, the CDR3 is TGCAGTGCTAGGGCTGCCGGGACGGATAATTCACCCCTCCACTTT. Amino acid sequence: CSARAAGTDNSPLHF.

This clonotype was counted ten times or more. This beta chain is an off-target read within a library intended for alpha chains, so its frequency means little. V usage is TRBV27 and J usage is TRBJ2-7; D gene uncertain. The V end was cut by 0 bases, the J end by 3 bases, with 6 bases between. The V gene's germline CDR1 is MNHEY and CDR2 SMNVEV (reference sequence). This CDR3 spans 13 amino acids. The CDR3 loop is CASSLSANYEQYF. CDR3 bases: TGTGCCAGCAGTTTATCGGCGAACTACGAGCAGTACTTC.

This clonotype is medium-sized by share. Found in a library prepared for alpha chains, this beta chain is an off-target read, and its abundance has little meaning. J is TRBJ2-3 and V is TRBV27; D possibly corresponds to TRBD2 (6 bases). Trimming removed 5 bases at V and 4 bases at J, with 19 bases between. The V gene's germline CDR1 is MNHEY and CDR2 SMNVEV (reference sequence). The CDR3 loop spans 16 amino acids. CDR3 DNA: TGTGCCAGCAGTACTCTAGCAGGAGGGTTGTCAGATACGCAGTATTTT. This sequence encodes CASSTLAGGLSDTQYF.

The table lists this clonotype with many counts. With the library built for alpha chains, this beta chain is off target and its frequency is not meaningful. This rearrangement joins TRBV6-5 to TRBJ1-3; D is perhaps TRBD1 (5 bases). The germline V and J ends were trimmed by 6 bases and 4 bases, with 16 bases remaining between them. This CDR3 is built from 15 residues. Germline V lookup: CDR1 MNHEY, CDR2 SVGAGI. DNA of the CDR3: TGTGCCAGCAGCCGGGGCCTCCTGGAGGGAAACACCATATATTTT. Translated, it gives CASSRGLLEGNTIYF.

This clonotype was detected ten times or more. This beta chain is a stray read from a library made for alpha chains; its abundance is not meaningful. The chain joins TRBV7-9 to TRBJ2-7; D is undetermined. This CDR3 comprises 14 residues. V was cut by 0 bases and J by 1 base, with 7 bases left in between. From germline, CDR1 is SEHNR and CDR2 FQNEAQ (reference sequence). CDR3 sequence (DNA): TGTGCCAGCAGCTTAGCATCCCGATCCTACGAGCAGTACTTC. Protein: CASSLASRSYEQYF.

This clonotype was recorded many times. Since the library was made to target alpha chains, this beta chain is a stray read and its abundance is not meaningful. This chain joins TRBV20-1 and TRBJ1-5; tentatively, D is TRBD1 (6 bases). The CDR3 has 14 residues. The germline V and J ends were trimmed by 4 bases and 0 bases, with 10 bases remaining between them. CDR1 DFQATT and CDR2 SNEGSKA come from the germline V gene (reference sequence). CDR3: CSAMDSNSNQPQHF. The CDR3 DNA sequence: TGCAGTGCTATGGACAGTAATAGCAATCAGCCCCAGCATTTT.

This clonotype came up many times. For a library built for alpha chains, this beta chain is a stray read; little rests on its size. This rearrangement joins TRBV20-1 to TRBJ2-1, with D perhaps matching TRBD1 (5 bases). V was clipped by 5 bases and J by 5 bases, with 19 bases between them. Germline lookup yields CDR1 DFQATT and CDR2 SNEGSKA (reference sequence). This CDR3 has 15 amino acids. The CDR3: CSARTPFGSHNEQFF. The CDR3 bases are TGCAGTGCTCGGACACCCTTTGGATCGCACAATGAGCAGTTCTTC.

This clonotype was counted between two and nine times. Found in a library prepared for alpha chains, this beta chain is an off-target read, and its abundance has little meaning. The chain joins TRBV28 to TRBJ1-1; TRBD1 matches 12 bases. V lost 5 bases and J lost 8; bases outside the gene matches: 6. This CDR3 is built from 14 residues. Per the germline V gene, CDR1 is MDHEN and CDR2 is SYDVKM. CDR3 amino acids: CASSRRDRGQEAFF. The CDR3 DNA reads as TGTGCCAGCAGTCGCCGGGACAGGGGGCAAGAAGCTTTCTTT.

This clonotype ranks as medium-sized (0.01 to 0.1%). The library was built for alpha chains, so this beta chain is an off-target read and its size means little. The chain recombines TRBV24-1 with TRBJ2-7; a weak D match, TRBD1 (6 bases). This CDR3 is 15 amino acids long. CDR1 KGHDR and CDR2 SFDVKD come from the germline V gene. Trimming took off 4 bases at V and 5 bases at J, with 17 bases between the two ends. Here the CDR3 reads CATSDSDQGWNEQYF. CDR3 in DNA: TGTGCCACCAGTGACTCCGATCAGGGGTGGAACGAGCAGTACTTC.

By share, this clonotype ranks as medium-sized. This beta chain was picked up by a library intended for alpha chains and is off target, so its count carries little meaning. In DNA, the CDR3 is TGTGCCAGCAGTTTGGGACAGGGGGCTAGTGGAGGTCAGCCCCAGCATTTT. Protein product: CASSLGQGASGGQPQHF. The gene calls are TRBV12-3 or TRBV12-4 and TRBJ1-5, with 12 bases aligning to TRBD1. CDR3 length: 17 amino acids. V dropped 3 bases and J dropped 6; count of bases not matched to a gene: 9.

This clonotype is medium-sized by share. For a library built for alpha chains, this beta chain is a stray read; little rests on its size. The J gene is TRBJ1-5, the V gene TRBV6-2 or TRBV6-3; 9 positions match TRBD1. Trimming took 6 bases from V and 4 from J; bases not matched to a gene: 4. Germline CDR1 and CDR2: MNHEY and SVGEGT. The CDR3 is 14 residues long. CDR3 region: CASSRQGENQPQHF. CDR3 DNA sequence: TGTGCCAGCAGCAGACAGGGGGAGAATCAGCCCCAGCATTTT.

There are many counts of this clonotype. A library prepared for alpha chains yielded this beta chain as an off-target read; its size is of little meaning. The rearrangement uses TRBV6-1 and TRBJ1-5; no clear D. Germline V gene data show CDR1 as MNHNS and CDR2 as SASEGT. The CDR3 consists of 15 residues. V was pared by 8 bases and J by 0 bases, with 14 bases between. CDR3 nucleotide sequence: TGTGCCAGCGCTCCCTCGCCCTATAGCAATCAGCCCCAGCATTTT. Translated: CASAPSPYSNQPQHF.

This clonotype was found many times. Since the library was made to target alpha chains, this beta chain is a stray read and its abundance is not meaningful. J is TRBJ1-2 and V is TRBV7-9; TRBD1 matches 9 bases. This CDR3 is built from 15 residues. Germline values: CDR1 SEHNR, CDR2 FQNEAQ (reference sequence). Trimming at V came to 5 bases and at J to 3 bases, leaving 7 bases not matched to a gene. Here the CDR3 DNA reads TGTGCCAGCAGCCTGGGGACAGGGACGGACTATGGCTACACCTTC. Amino acid sequence: CASSLGTGTDYGYTF. The full variable domain, rest sourced from reference TRBV7-9 and TRBJ1-2, is DTGVSQNPRHKITKRGQNVTFRCDPISEHNRLYWYRQTLGQGPEFLTYFQNEAQLEKSRLLSDRFSAERPKGSFSTLEIQRTEQGDSAMYLCASSLGTGTDYGYTFGSGTRLTVV.

This clonotype was observed many times. This beta chain slipped into a library made for alpha chains as a stray read, so its size is not meaningful. The rearrangement joins TRBV7-9 to TRBJ1-1; 7 bases are shared with TRBD1. The CDR3 loop spans 16 amino acids. Trimming took 0 bases from V and 0 from J; bases not matched to a gene: 4. Germline V gives CDR1 SEHNR, CDR2 FQNEAQ (reference sequence). This chain's CDR3 is CASSLAQGFMNTEAFF. The CDR3 DNA reads as TGTGCCAGCAGCTTAGCACAGGGGTTCATGAACACTGAAGCTTTCTTT.

This clonotype was detected many times. This beta chain appears as a stray read in a library generated for alpha chains; its size is not informative. This chain links TRBV27 with TRBJ2-1, with 8 bases aligning to TRBD2. This CDR3 region has 16 residues. The V gene's germline CDR1 is MNHEY and CDR2 SMNVEV (reference sequence). V lost 2 bases to trimming and J lost 4 bases; unmatched junction nucleotides: 7. The CDR3 bases are TGTGCCAGCAGTTTAACCGGGACTAGGGGGTACAATGAGCAGTTCTTC. It specifies CASSLTGTRGYNEQFF.

Relative to its sample, this clonotype is medium-sized (0.01 to 0.1%). As an off-target read in a library built for alpha chains, this beta chain has a frequency of little significance. This sequence joins TRBV6-5 and TRBJ1-3; D is undetermined. Germline CDR1 and CDR2: MNHEY and SVGAGI. The V end was cut by 2 bases, the J end by 0 bases, with 8 bases between. The CDR3 contains 15 residues. CDR3 sequence reads: CASSYDHGSGNTIYF. DNA for the CDR3: TGTGCCAGCAGTTACGATCACGGCTCTGGAAACACCATATATTTT.

This clonotype came up many times. This beta chain was picked up by a library intended for alpha chains and is off target, so its count carries little meaning. CDR3 region: CASSESRGNSPLHF. The CDR3 DNA is TGTGCCAGCAGTGAATCAAGGGGGAATTCACCCCTCCACTTT. The chain employs TRBV2 and TRBJ1-6; D perhaps matches TRBD1 (6 bases). Trimming stripped 2 bases from V and 7 bases from J, with 9 bases between. From germline, CDR1 is SNHLY and CDR2 FYNNEI. The CDR3 is 14 residues long. Drawing the rest from reference TRBV2 and TRBJ1-6, the complete variable domain is EPEVTQTPSHQVTQMGQEVILRCVPISNHLYFYWYRQILGQKVEFLVSFYNNEISEKSEIFDDQFSVERPDGSNFTLKIRSTKLEDSAMYFCASSESRGNSPLHFGNGTRLTVT.

This clonotype is judged medium-sized. For a library built for alpha chains, this beta chain is a stray read; little rests on its size. The J gene is TRBJ1-4, the V gene TRBV29-1, with D possibly matching TRBD1 (6 bases). Per germline, CDR1 SQVTM and CDR2 ANQGSEA. CDR3 length: 12 amino acids. With 5 bases removed from V and 7 bases from J, the gap between germline ends came to 11 bases. CDR3 amino acids: CSVQGSGEKLFF. The CDR3 bases are TGCAGCGTTCAGGGGAGTGGTGAAAAACTGTTTTTT.

This clonotype was counted between two and nine times. A library prepared for alpha chains yielded this beta chain as an off-target read; its size is of little meaning. The V gene is TRBV5-1, the J gene TRBJ2-3; TRBD2 aligns across 11 bases. Trimming removed 7 bases from V and 1 base from J; junction bases left unmatched: 5. The CDR3 runs 15 residues. From germline, CDR1 is SGHRS and CDR2 YFSETQ. CDR3: CASRLGLAGTDTQYF. The CDR3 DNA follows: TGCGCCAGCCGCCTGGGACTAGCGGGCACAGATACGCAGTATTTT.

This clonotype was observed many times. Within a library made for alpha chains, this beta chain is off target, and its count is uninformative. The chain combines TRBV20-1 with TRBJ2-3; 12 positions match TRBD1. J lost 6 bases, V lost 1 base, and 8 bases had no gene match. Germline-derived CDR1 and CDR2 are DFQATT and SNEGSKA (reference sequence). The CDR3 totals 16 residues. The CDR3: CSARALGDRGRDTQYF. CDR3 DNA sequence: TGCAGTGCTAGAGCCCTGGGGGACAGGGGGCGCGATACGCAGTATTTT.

Turning to this clonotype: This beta chain turned up in a library designed for alpha chains; as an off-target read, its abundance says little. The chain is built from TRBV11-1 and TRBJ2-5, with 9 bases identical to TRBD1. The V segment lost 7 bases and the J segment 4 bases; nucleotides outside the gene matches: 13. The CDR3 has 16 amino acids. The germline gives CDR1 SGHAT, CDR2 FQDESV (reference sequence). CDR3 sequence: CASKQTGGRGRETQYF. The CDR3 DNA reads TGTGCCAGCAAACAAACAGGGGGCAGGGGACGAGAGACCCAGTACTTC.